Listed here are 19 T cell receptor beta chains from one sample, sequenced in a study of long-term antiretroviral therapy in people with HIV. Sequencing used immunoSEQ v3.0 at survey level. The protocol was immunoSEQ multiplex PCR, while the TCRdb copy is restricted to in-frame clones and leaves out a portion. The table lists 30,000 to 50,000 clones, approximately 86% of them singletons. Here the sequenced sample was unsorted PBMCs, taken just before starting antiretroviral therapy. These receptors all come from a woman under 30 with HIV.

The V gene is TRBV19, the J gene TRBJ1-2; a possible D gene is TRBD1 (6 bases). CDR1 is LNHDA and CDR2 is SQIVND in the germline V gene (reference sequence). The V end was cut by 1 base, the J end by 5 bases, with 14 bases between. There are 15 residues in the CDR3. CDR3 region: CASSIVFRDTYGYTF. DNA of the CDR3: TGTGCCAGTAGTATAGTCTTCCGGGACACGTATGGCTACACCTTC.

V and J are TRBV9 and TRBJ2-3; no firm D call. Germline V lookup: CDR1 SGDLS, CDR2 YYNGEE. V was pared by 0 bases and J by 0 bases, with 5 bases between. This CDR3 is built from 14 residues. The CDR3, as DNA: TGTGCCAGCAGCGTAGATCTCAGCACAGATACGCAGTATTTT. Its translation is CASSVDLSTDTQYF.

A few counts support this clone. This chain links TRBV25-1 with TRBJ2-7, with D maybe TRBD1 (5 bases). The CDR3 covers 12 residues. Germline V CDR1 and CDR2: MGHDK, SYGVNS. The V gene lost 10 bases and the J gene lost 6 bases, with 16 bases spanning the gap. The CDR3 DNA sequence: TGTGCCACCGCTCAGGGTGTTCGCGAGCAGTACTTC. Translating it yields CATAQGVREQYF.

V is TRBV27 and J is TRBJ2-6; D could derive from TRBD1 or TRBD2 (5 bases each). Trimming removed 3 bases at V and 2 bases at J, with 8 bases between. The CDR3 runs to 15 residues. The germline V gene has CDR1 MNHEY and CDR2 SMNVEV (reference sequence). This CDR3 reads CASSLGVAGANVLTF. As DNA, the CDR3 is TGTGCCAGCAGTTTGGGGGTAGCTGGGGCCAACGTCCTGACTTTC. The full variable domain, its missing parts supplied by reference TRBV27 and TRBJ2-6, is EAQVTQNPRYLITVTGKKLTVTCSQNMNHEYMSWYRQDPGLGLRQIYYSMNVEVTDKGDVPEGYKVSRKEKRNFPLILESPSPNQTSLYFCASSLGVAGANVLTFGAGSRLTVL.

The chain recombines TRBV28 with TRBJ2-7; the match to TRBD1 covers 8 bases. Unmatched junction bases numbered 8, after V lost 7 bases and J lost 0 bases. Germline lookup yields CDR1 MDHEN and CDR2 SYDVKM. The length of the CDR3 is 15 residues. CDR3 nucleotide sequence: TGTGCCAGCACCGCAGGGGGCCTAAGCTCCTACGAGCAGTACTTC. Translation: CASTAGGLSSYEQYF.

The chain uses TRBV18 and TRBJ1-3; TRBD1 agrees at 7 bases. The V segment lost 10 bases and the J segment 3 bases; nucleotides outside the gene matches: 12. Looked up from germline, CDR1 is KGHSH and CDR2 is LQKENI. This CDR3 spans 15 amino acids. For the CDR3, the DNA is TGTGCCACCTTACCCGGGACAGAGTATGGAAACACCATATATTTT. Amino acids: CATLPGTEYGNTIYF.

The chain uses TRBV6-1 and TRBJ2-7; unclear D gene. Germline V gives CDR1 MNHNS, CDR2 SASEGT. Between the trimmed V and J ends, which lost 0 bases and 2 bases, there was a span of 11 bases. The CDR3 runs 15 residues. In DNA, the CDR3 is TGTGCCAGCAGTGAAGCAGCAGACATCACCTACGAGCAGTACTTC. It yields the protein CASSEAADITYEQYF.

The chain carries TRBV5-8 and TRBJ2-5; D is ambiguous. The length of the CDR3 is 12 residues. Germline loops: CDR1 SGHTS, CDR2 YDEGEE. Deletions cut 1 base from V and 9 bases from J, with 10 bases between. This chain's CDR3 is CASSLSTSAQYF. CDR3 nucleotide sequence: TGTGCCAGCAGCTTGTCAACTTCGGCCCAGTACTTC.

The sample holds a few counts of this clone. The chain combines TRBV5-6 with TRBJ2-2; 12 bases are a match to TRBD2. Per the germline V gene, CDR1 is SGHDT and CDR2 is YYEEEE. V lost 5 bases, J lost 4 bases, and 9 bases stayed unmatched. The CDR3 contains 17 residues. The CDR3 coding sequence is TGTGCCAGCAGTTCACTCCTAGCGGGAGGGATCACCGGGGAGCTGTTTTTT. Translating gives CASSSLLAGGITGELFF.

The chain couples TRBV19 to TRBJ2-5, with 8 bases identical to TRBD1. Germline V CDR1 and CDR2: LNHDA, SQIVND (reference sequence). The CDR3 is 16 residues long. The CDR3 spells CATSVPGGRRSETQYF. The CDR3 DNA is TGTGCTACCTCCGTGCCAGGGGGCAGACGGTCGGAGACCCAGTACTTC.

The CDR3 DNA is TGTGCCAGCTCACCACCGGCGGGGGACTACAATGAGCAGTTCTTC. Protein product: CASSPPAGDYNEQFF. The chain employs TRBV18 and TRBJ2-1; 7 bases line up with TRBD2. The V segment lost 0 bases and the J segment 3 bases; nucleotides outside the gene matches: 2. CDR1 KGHSH and CDR2 LQKENI come from the germline V gene. This CDR3 comprises 15 residues.

This chain uses TRBV25-1 with TRBJ1-5; 9 bases match TRBD1. The J segment lost 4 bases and the V segment lost 9 bases, leaving 7 bases of the junction unmatched. Germline V gene data show CDR1 as MGHDK and CDR2 as SYGVNS. The CDR3 spans 14 residues. This CDR3 is CASSTGGVNQPQHF. CDR3 nucleotides: TGTGCCAGTTCCACAGGGGGCGTAAATCAGCCCCAGCATTTT.

V is TRBV13 and J is TRBJ2-3; 7 bases are shared with TRBD2. Germline loops: CDR1 PRHDT, CDR2 FYEKMQ (reference sequence). V gave up 5 bases and J gave up 0 bases; unmatched junction bases: 11. This CDR3 is 17 amino acids long. The CDR3 sequence: CASSGRAGRLSTDTQYF. The DNA for the CDR3 is TGTGCCAGCAGCGGTAGAGCGGGACGGCTAAGCACAGATACGCAGTATTTT.

The chain carries TRBV19 and TRBJ2-7; 10 bases agree with TRBD1. Germline V gives CDR1 LNHDA, CDR2 SQIVND (reference sequence). The length of the CDR3 is 13 residues. J was trimmed by 5 bases and V by 7 bases; bases with no gene match: 5. In DNA form, the CDR3 reads TGTGCCAGTAACTTTGGGACAGGGGACGAGCAGTACTTC. Translation gives CASNFGTGDEQYF. The full variable domain, with the rest looked up from reference TRBV19 and TRBJ2-7, is DGGITQSPKYLFRKEGQNVTLSCEQNLNHDAMYWYRQDPGQGLRLIYYSQIVNDFQKGDIAEGYSVSREKKESFPLTVTSAQKNPTAFYLCASNFGTGDEQYFGPGTRLTVT.

The chain recombines TRBV7-9 with TRBJ2-1; the match to TRBD2 covers 11 bases. V shed 4 bases and J 8 bases; nucleotides not matched to a gene: 7. From germline, CDR1 is SEHNR and CDR2 FQNEAQ (reference sequence). CDR3 length equals 15 residues. The CDR3 nucleotides are TGTGCCAGCAGCTCACTAGCGGGAGTTTTCGATGAGCAGTTCTTC. This gives the protein CASSSLAGVFDEQFF.

This clone has only a few counts. The V and J genes are TRBV7-2 and TRBJ1-3; no firm D call. The CDR3 sequence is 18 residues long. Germline-derived CDR1 and CDR2 are SGHTA and FQGNSA. V lost 2 bases and J 2 bases, leaving 19 bases between the germline ends. DNA for the CDR3: TGTGCCAGCAGCTTACGTAGGACCCCTTGGGTAGCTGGAAACACCATATATTTT. Residues: CASSLRRTPWVAGNTIYF.

CDR3 amino acids: CASSLGQGIYEQYF. The CDR3 DNA is TGTGCCAGTAGCTTAGGACAGGGGATTTACGAGCAGTACTTC. V is TRBV19 and J is TRBJ2-7, with 9 bases lining up with TRBD1. Germline assignment: CDR1 LNHDA and CDR2 SQIVND (reference sequence). The J segment lost 4 bases and the V segment lost 6 bases, leaving 7 bases of the junction unmatched. The CDR3 has 14 residues.

Of note for this clone: The junction departs from the called germline gene at one end, perhaps through a read error. The genes are TRBV11-2 and TRBJ1-1, with D uncertain. The CDR3 loop spans 15 amino acids. Germline V gene lookup returns CDR1 SGHAT and CDR2 FQNNGV. The CDR3 loop is CASSVDFARNTEAFF. CDR3 in DNA: TGTGCCAGCAGCGTAGACTTCGCACGGAACACTGAAGCTTTCTTT.

The chain is built from TRBV4-1 and TRBJ2-1; 10 bases fit TRBD1. This CDR3 comprises 22 residues. Germline CDR1 reads MGHRA; CDR2 reads YSYEKL. The ends lost 0 bases at V and 4 bases at J; junction bases unmatched: 21. The CDR3 sequence: CASSQDPLDRGGLSLFYNEQFF. CDR3 coding DNA: TGCGCCAGCAGCCAAGATCCCCTGGACAGGGGGGGACTGAGTTTATTTTACAATGAGCAGTTCTTC.